This T cell receptor beta chain came from a study of blood T cell repertoires in COVID-19. As for the study in general: Samples taken during acute and convalescent COVID-19 were collected in the United States, Italy and Spain.

The length of the CDR3 is 13 residues. V lost 6 bases, J lost 7 bases, and 6 bases stayed unmatched. Germline loops: CDR1 SNHLY, CDR2 FYNNEI. Clones were sequenced by immunoSEQ multiplex PCR, and TCRdb holds only the in-frame ones, with some missing. The sample yields roughly 25,000 clones, 80% to 90% seen once. The clonotype originates from a woman aged 80 or over with acute or convalescent COVID-19. The sequencing input was peripheral blood. This chain uses TRBV2 with TRBJ1-1; 9 bases match TRBD1. The CDR3 bases are TGTGCCAGCAGACCCGACAGGGGGAATGAAGCTTTCTTT. Residues: CASRPDRGNEAFF. Full variable domain (outside the CDR3, taken from reference TRBV2 and TRBJ1-1): EPEVTQTPSHQVTQMGQEVILRCVPISNHLYFYWYRQILGQKVEFLVSFYNNEISEKSEIFDDQFSVERPDGSNFTLKIRSTKLEDSAMYFCASRPDRGNEAFFGQGTRLTVV.